This entry concerns a single T cell receptor (beta chain). With V trimmed by 0 bases and J by 7 bases, 6 bases remained unmatched. The CDR3 totals 15 residues. Germline CDR1 is LNHNV and CDR2 is YYDKDF (reference sequence). In the study's own analysis: Amplification from reference gene primers served as the basis for estimated nucleated cell counts. Assay: immunoSEQ multiplex PCR; the TCRdb copy retains only in-frame clones and omits some. V and J calls and clone size are copied from that table; D and trimming were computed from the DNA. The profile covers about 100,000 clones, with 88% appearing a single time and 2.9% taken by the ten largest. This sample was included in a study of blood T cell repertoires in COVID-19. Study as a whole: The origin of the acute and convalescent COVID-19 samples was the United States, Italy and Spain. The analysed material was cDNA or gDNA that came from T cells, B-cell-depleted T cells, or PBMCs.

The chain employs TRBV15 and TRBJ2-1; TRBD2 matches at 7 bases. The TCR originated in a woman of 80 years or more with acute or convalescent COVID-19. The material sequenced was peripheral blood. The CDR3 nucleotides are TGTGCCACCAGCAGAGATGGAGGGAGGGCGAATGAGCAGTTCTTC. Translating it yields CATSRDGGRANEQFF.